Shown below are 17 T cell receptor beta chains from a single sample sequenced in a study of shared clonotypes between healthy human individuals. Selected positively for CCR7 and CD45RO-negative, naive CD8 cells excluded terminally differentiated effector memory CD45RA+ cells. Method: immunoSEQ multiplex PCR; TCRdb's copy keeps in-frame clones and lacks some. The data show about 820,000 clones, roughly 92% seen once. Sequenced material: naive CD8+ T cells sorted from blood. Receptor source: a young man in good health.

This clone was observed once. Other DNA sequences in this sample translate to the same CDR3. The rearrangement uses TRBV4-1 and TRBJ1-1; D remains unclear. Trimming pared 3 bases from V and 5 bases from J, leaving 7 bases between. CDR3 length: 12 residues. Germline CDR1 MGHRA, CDR2 YSYEKL. The CDR3, as DNA: TGCGCCAGCAGCCAGTCCGGGACTGAAGCTTTCTTT. Its protein is CASSQSGTEAFF.

This chain joins TRBV9 and TRBJ2-1; D is unresolved. The CDR3 contains 15 residues. Trimming shortened V by 3 bases and J by 10 bases, and 20 bases separated the two germline ends. Per germline, CDR1 SGDLS and CDR2 YYNGEE. DNA for the CDR3: TGTGCCAGCAGCGCAGAGCTCCAGGTTGACCGAGAGCAGTTCTTC. Translated: CASSAELQVDREQFF.

The chain carries TRBV6-5 and TRBJ2-5; TRBD2 aligns across 8 bases. Germline CDR1 MNHEY, CDR2 SVGAGI. This CDR3 has 15 residues. The junction had 5 bases not matched to a gene; V was cut back by 4 bases and J by 1 base. CDR3 DNA: TGTGCCAGCAGTTCGGGAGGGGGGACCCAAGAGACCCAGTACTTC. This codes for CASSSGGGTQETQYF.

The rearrangement links TRBV18 to TRBJ2-5, with D possibly called TRBD1 or TRBD2 (5 bases each). Trimming pared 3 bases from V and 2 bases from J, leaving 10 bases between. Germline lookup yields CDR1 KGHSH and CDR2 LQKENI. CDR3 length: 14 residues. CDR3 in amino acids: CASSPRGPQETQYF. In DNA form, the CDR3 reads TGTGCCAGCTCACCCCGGGGCCCACAAGAGACCCAGTACTTC.

The chain has TRBV13 and TRBJ2-1, with TRBD2 matching 9 bases. The ends lost 5 bases at V and 4 bases at J; junction bases unmatched: 3. The CDR3 consists of 14 residues. Germline values: CDR1 PRHDT, CDR2 FYEKMQ (reference sequence). DNA for the CDR3: TGTGCCAGCAGCCTGGCGGGAGGGTACAATGAGCAGTTCTTC. It yields the protein CASSLAGGYNEQFF.

This clone was recorded only once. The rearrangement uses TRBV7-9 and TRBJ1-1, with TRBD1 matching 10 bases. CDR1 and CDR2 from the germline V gene are SEHNR and FQNEAQ (reference sequence). This CDR3 contains 14 residues. V lost 5 bases to trimming and J lost 3 bases; unmatched junction nucleotides: 3. The CDR3 coding sequence is TGTGCCAGCAGCATCGGACAGGGGGACACTGAAGCTTTCTTT. The encoded protein is CASSIGQGDTEAFF.

The chain carries TRBV27 and TRBJ1-1, with D unresolved. The CDR3 is made up of 14 amino acids. CDR1 is MNHEY, CDR2 SMNVEV, per germline (reference sequence). Between the trimmed V and J ends, which lost 1 base and 1 base, there was a span of 7 bases. The DNA of the CDR3 is TGTGCCAGCAGTTTATTTGGGAGGAACACTGAAGCTTTCTTT. It specifies CASSLFGRNTEAFF.

Comment on this clone: The same CDR3 can be traced to other DNA sequences in this sample. The V call is TRBV27, the J call TRBJ2-7; 8 bases are shared with TRBD1. With 5 bases clipped from V and 6 bases from J, the junction kept 3 bases outside the gene matches. The germline V gene has CDR1 MNHEY and CDR2 SMNVEV (reference sequence). This CDR3 contains 12 residues. CDR3 amino acids: CASSRTGREQYF. The CDR3 DNA is TGTGCCAGCAGTAGGACAGGGCGCGAGCAGTACTTC.

The V gene is TRBV2, the J gene TRBJ1-5; no clear D. Germline assignment: CDR1 SNHLY and CDR2 FYNNEI. CDR3 length equals 15 residues. Trimming shortened V by 6 bases and J by 6 bases, and 18 bases separated the two germline ends. CDR3 sequence reads: CASSLSTSRIQPQHF. The DNA of the CDR3 is TGTGCCAGCAGCCTATCGACTTCGCGAATTCAGCCCCAGCATTTT.

The chain couples TRBV19 to TRBJ1-2; D might be TRBD1 (5 bases). Per the germline V gene, CDR1 is LNHDA and CDR2 is SQIVND (reference sequence). This CDR3 has 13 residues. Trimming pared 5 bases from V and 6 bases from J, leaving 13 bases between. The CDR3 loop reads CASSLHRDDGYTF. The CDR3 DNA reads as TGTGCCAGTAGTTTACACCGGGACGATGGCTACACCTTC.

The rearrangement uses TRBV9 and TRBJ2-3, with D unresolved. The length of the CDR3 is 11 residues. CDR1 is SGDLS and CDR2 is YYNGEE in the germline V gene. V lost 5 bases and J 7 bases, leaving 8 bases between the germline ends. CDR3 residues: CASSDLNTQYF. CDR3 sequence (DNA): TGTGCCAGCAGTGACCTGAATACGCAGTATTTT.

CDR3 protein: CASSTAAPADPYGYTF. The CDR3 coding sequence is TGTGCCAGCAGTACCGCGGCACCAGCAGACCCATATGGCTACACCTTC. The gene calls are TRBV27 and TRBJ1-2; D remains ambiguous. There are 16 residues in the CDR3. The V end lost 5 bases, the J end lost 5 bases, and 21 bases lay between the germline ends. The V gene's germline CDR1 is MNHEY and CDR2 SMNVEV (reference sequence).

About this clone itself: Different DNA sequences within this sample yield the same CDR3. V usage is TRBV28 and J usage is TRBJ1-5; D is ambiguous. Germline CDR1 MDHEN, CDR2 SYDVKM. This CDR3 comprises 11 residues. V dropped 1 base and J dropped 5 bases, with 0 bases sitting between them. The DNA of the CDR3 is TGTGCCAGCAGTTTATATCAGCCCCAGCATTTT. This sequence encodes CASSLYQPQHF.

The chain joins TRBV19 to TRBJ2-3; D is ambiguous. The CDR3 has 13 amino acids. CDR1 and CDR2 from the germline V gene are LNHDA and SQIVND (reference sequence). V lost 4 bases to trimming and J lost 8 bases, with 13 bases between them. The CDR3 sequence is CASSSQNGGTQYF. The CDR3 DNA sequence: TGTGCCAGTAGTAGTCAAAATGGTGGTACGCAGTATTTT.

The chain combines TRBV6-5 with TRBJ1-1; D is ambiguous. This CDR3 comprises 13 residues. The V and J ends lost 0 bases and 2 bases respectively, with 4 bases between them. From germline, CDR1 is MNHEY and CDR2 SVGAGI. As DNA, the CDR3 is TGTGCCAGCAGTTACTCCTCAAACACTGAAGCTTTCTTT. Translating it yields CASSYSSNTEAFF.

This sequence joins TRBV28 and TRBJ2-7; D gene uncertain. The CDR3 sequence is 13 residues long. V was pared by 5 bases and J by 6 bases, with 14 bases between. CDR1 is MDHEN, CDR2 SYDVKM, per germline. Here the CDR3 reads CASSLRAPLEQYF. Written as DNA, the CDR3 is TGTGCCAGCAGTCTCCGGGCCCCCCTCGAGCAGTACTTC.

The V gene is TRBV6-5, the J gene TRBJ2-1; the D gene is possibly TRBD2 (5 bases). The CDR3 has 14 residues. Germline V gene sequence: CDR1 MNHEY, CDR2 SVGAGI. V gave up 6 bases and J gave up 4 bases, with 13 bases separating them. CDR3 in amino acids: CASRVSGKYNEQFF. The CDR3 bases are TGTGCCAGCAGGGTCTCGGGGAAATACAATGAGCAGTTCTTC.